This TCR beta chain was sequenced in a study of T cells after posttransplantation cyclophosphamide. Between the trimmed V and J ends, which lost 1 base and 5 bases, there was a span of 20 bases. This CDR3 is 17 amino acids long. CDR1 is SEHNR and CDR2 is FQNEAQ in the germline V gene (reference sequence). Sequenced by immunoSEQ multiplex PCR; TCRdb stores in-frame clones only, minus some. The data show 20,000 to 25,000 clones, none appearing only once, with roughly 6.6% held by the ten largest. Sequencing was done on a sample of PBMCs. This TCR was recovered from a woman in her sixties or seventies in good health, CMV-negative, and a related stem cell transplant donor. The rearrangement links TRBV7-9 to TRBJ2-5; D not resolved. For the CDR3, the DNA is TGTGCCAGCAGCTTAGTTGGCGGAAACCCCTTCCGGGAGACCCAGTACTTC. Protein product: CASSLVGGNPFRETQYF.